This TCR beta chain appears in the sequencing data of a study of shared clonotypes between healthy human individuals. Assay used: immunoSEQ multiplex PCR; TCRdb lists only in-frame clones, some missing. The sample carries about 470,000 clones, roughly 77% recorded once. Those who donated were healthy HIV-negative adults, with no recent acute infections or vaccinations reported. After removal of 4 bases from V and 1 base from J, the junction contained 4 bases not matched to a gene. CDR3 length: 14 residues. In germline, CDR1 is SGHRS, CDR2 YFSETQ. This clone was detected ten times or more. The gene calls are TRBV5-1 and TRBJ1-1; 7 nucleotides match TRBD1. This sequence was found in a woman in her thirties or forties in good health. Some clones in this sample may be carry-over from other donors' samples. Sequencing was carried out using PBMCs. In nucleotides, the CDR3 is TGCGCCAGCAGCAAATGGACAGGGAACACTGAAGCTTTCTTT. Its protein product is CASSKWTGNTEAFF.